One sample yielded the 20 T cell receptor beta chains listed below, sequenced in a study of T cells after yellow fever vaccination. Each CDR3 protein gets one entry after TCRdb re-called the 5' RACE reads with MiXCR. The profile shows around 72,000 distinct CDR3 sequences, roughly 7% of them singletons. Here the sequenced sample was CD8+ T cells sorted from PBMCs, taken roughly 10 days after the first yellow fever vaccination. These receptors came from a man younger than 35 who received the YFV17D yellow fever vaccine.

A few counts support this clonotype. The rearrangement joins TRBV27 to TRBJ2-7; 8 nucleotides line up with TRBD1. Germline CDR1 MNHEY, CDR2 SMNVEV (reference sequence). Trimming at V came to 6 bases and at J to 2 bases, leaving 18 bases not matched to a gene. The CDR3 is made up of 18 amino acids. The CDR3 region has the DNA TGTGCCAGCAGCCGGAGGACAGGGCGGACGGGGGTCACCTACGAGCAGTACTTC. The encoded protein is CASSRRTGRTGVTYEQYF.

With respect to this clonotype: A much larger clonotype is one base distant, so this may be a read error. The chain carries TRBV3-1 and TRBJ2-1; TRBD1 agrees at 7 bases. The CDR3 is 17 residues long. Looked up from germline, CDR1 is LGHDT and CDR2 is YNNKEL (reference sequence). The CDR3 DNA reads TGTGCCTGCAGCCTTCCCGGGAAAGGGGGCCATTACAATGAGCAGTTCTTC. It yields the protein CACSLPGKGGHYNEQFF.

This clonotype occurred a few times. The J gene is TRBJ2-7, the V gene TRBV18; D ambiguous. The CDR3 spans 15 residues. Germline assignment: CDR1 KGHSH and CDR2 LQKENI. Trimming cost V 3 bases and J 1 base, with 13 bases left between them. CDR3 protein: CASSPSNRASYEQYF. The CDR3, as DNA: TGTGCCAGCTCACCCTCGAACCGGGCGTCCTACGAGCAGTACTTC.

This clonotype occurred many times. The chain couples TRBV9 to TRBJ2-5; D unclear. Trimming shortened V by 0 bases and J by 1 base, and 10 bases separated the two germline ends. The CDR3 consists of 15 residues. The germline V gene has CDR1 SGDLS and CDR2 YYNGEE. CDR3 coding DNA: TGTGCCAGCAGCGTAGACGGTATACCCCAAGAGACCCAGTACTTC. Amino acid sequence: CASSVDGIPQETQYF. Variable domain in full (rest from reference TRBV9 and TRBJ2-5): DSGVTQTPKHLITATGQRVTLRCSPRSGDLSVYWYQQSLDQGLQFLIQYYNGEERAKGNILERFSAQQFPDLHSELNLSSLELGDSALYFCASSVDGIPQETQYFGPGTRLLVL.

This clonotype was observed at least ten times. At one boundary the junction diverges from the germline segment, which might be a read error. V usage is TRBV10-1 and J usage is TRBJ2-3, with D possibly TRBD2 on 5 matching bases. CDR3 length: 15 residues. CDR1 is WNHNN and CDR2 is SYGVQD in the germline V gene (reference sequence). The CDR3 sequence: CASTEGAAPTDTQYF. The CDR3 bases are TGCGCCAGCACTGAGGGAGCGGCCCCCACAGATACGCAGTATTTT.

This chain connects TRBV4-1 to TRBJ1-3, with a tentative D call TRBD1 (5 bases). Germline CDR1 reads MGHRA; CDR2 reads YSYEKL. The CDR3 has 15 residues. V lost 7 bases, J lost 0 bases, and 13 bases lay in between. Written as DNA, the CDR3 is TGCGCCAGCACAGGGCCGGAGACCTCTGGAAACACCATATATTTT. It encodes CASTGPETSGNTIYF.

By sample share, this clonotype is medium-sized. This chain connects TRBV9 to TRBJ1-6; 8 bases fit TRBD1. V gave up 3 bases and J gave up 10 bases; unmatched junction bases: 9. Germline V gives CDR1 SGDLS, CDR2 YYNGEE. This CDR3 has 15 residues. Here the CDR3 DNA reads TGTGCCAGCAGCGGCCGGGACAGGTTAAACTCACCCCTCCACTTT. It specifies CASSGRDRLNSPLHF.

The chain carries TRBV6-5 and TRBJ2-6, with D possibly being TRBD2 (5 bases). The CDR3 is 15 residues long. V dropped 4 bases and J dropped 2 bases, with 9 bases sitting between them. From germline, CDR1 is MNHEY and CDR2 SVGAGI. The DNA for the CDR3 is TGTGCCAGCAGTTCCGGGGTTCCTGGGGCCAACGTCCTGACTTTC. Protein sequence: CASSSGVPGANVLTF.

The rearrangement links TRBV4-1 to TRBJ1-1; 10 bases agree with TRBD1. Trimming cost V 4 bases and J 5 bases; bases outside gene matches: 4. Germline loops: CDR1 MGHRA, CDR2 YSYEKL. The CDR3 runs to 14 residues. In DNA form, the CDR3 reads TGCGCCAGCAGCCCTGGACAGGGGGGGACTGAAGCTTTCTTT. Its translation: CASSPGQGGTEAFF.

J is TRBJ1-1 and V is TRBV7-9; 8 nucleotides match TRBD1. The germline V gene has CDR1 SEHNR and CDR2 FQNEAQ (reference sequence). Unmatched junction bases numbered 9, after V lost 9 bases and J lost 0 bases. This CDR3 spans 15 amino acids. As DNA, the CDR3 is TGTGCCAGTATCCACCGGGACAGGCTGAACACTGAAGCTTTCTTT. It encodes CASIHRDRLNTEAFF.

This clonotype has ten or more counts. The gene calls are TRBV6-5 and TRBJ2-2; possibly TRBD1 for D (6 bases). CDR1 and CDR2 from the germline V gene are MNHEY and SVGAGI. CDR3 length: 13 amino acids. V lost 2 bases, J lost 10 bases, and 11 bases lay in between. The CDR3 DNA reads TGTGCCAGCAGTTACAATGGGGGCGAGGAGCTGTTTTTT. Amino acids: CASSYNGGEELFF.

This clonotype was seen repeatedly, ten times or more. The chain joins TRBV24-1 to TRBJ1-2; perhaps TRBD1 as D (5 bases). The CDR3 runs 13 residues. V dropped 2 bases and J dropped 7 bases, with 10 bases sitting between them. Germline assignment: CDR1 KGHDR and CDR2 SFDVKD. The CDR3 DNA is TGTGCCACCAGTGATTCAGGGATCGGTGGCTACACCTTC. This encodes CATSDSGIGGYTF.

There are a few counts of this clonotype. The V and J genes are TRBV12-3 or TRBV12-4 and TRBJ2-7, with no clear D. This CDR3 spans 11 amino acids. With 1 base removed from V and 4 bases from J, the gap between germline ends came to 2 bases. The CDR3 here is CASSLGYEQYV. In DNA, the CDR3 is TGTGCCAGCAGTTTAGGGTACGAGCAGTACGTC.

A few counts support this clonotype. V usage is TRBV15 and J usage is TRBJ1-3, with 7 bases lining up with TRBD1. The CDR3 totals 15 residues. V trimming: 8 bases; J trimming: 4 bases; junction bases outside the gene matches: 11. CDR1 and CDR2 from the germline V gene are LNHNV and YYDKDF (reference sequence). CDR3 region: CATADDRASGNTIYF. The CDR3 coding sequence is TGTGCCACCGCTGATGACAGGGCTTCAGGAAACACCATATATTTT.

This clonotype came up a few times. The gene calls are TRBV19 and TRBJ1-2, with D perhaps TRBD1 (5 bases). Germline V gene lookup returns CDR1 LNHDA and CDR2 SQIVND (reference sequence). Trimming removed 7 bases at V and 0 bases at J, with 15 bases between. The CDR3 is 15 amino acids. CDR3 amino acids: CASTPSSTANYGYTF. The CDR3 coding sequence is TGTGCCAGTACCCCGAGCTCGACAGCTAACTATGGCTACACCTTC.

DNA for the CDR3: TGTGCCAGCAGCCAAGATTTTTATCGAAAGGGGGCTCGGGGCTATGGCTACACCTTC. Its translation is CASSQDFYRKGARGYGYTF. This chain links TRBV4-2 with TRBJ1-2, with 7 bases identical to TRBD1. CDR1 is LGHNA and CDR2 is YNFKEQ in the germline V gene. V dropped 0 bases and J dropped 4; count of bases not matched to a gene: 17. The CDR3 is 19 residues long.

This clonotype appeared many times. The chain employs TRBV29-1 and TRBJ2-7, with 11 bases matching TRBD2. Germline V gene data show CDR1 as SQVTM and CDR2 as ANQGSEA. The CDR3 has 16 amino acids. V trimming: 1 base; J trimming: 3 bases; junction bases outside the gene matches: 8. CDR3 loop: CSVEGLETSGDYEQYF. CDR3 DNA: TGCAGCGTTGAAGGGCTAGAGACTAGCGGGGACTACGAGCAGTACTTC.

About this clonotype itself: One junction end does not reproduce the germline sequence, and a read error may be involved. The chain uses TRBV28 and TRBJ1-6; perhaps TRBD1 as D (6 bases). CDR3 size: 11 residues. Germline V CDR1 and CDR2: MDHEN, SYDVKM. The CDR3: CAGSSLGGPHF. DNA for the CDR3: TGTGCCGGCAGTTCCCTCGGGGGCCCCCACTTT. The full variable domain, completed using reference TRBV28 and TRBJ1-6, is DVKVTQSSRYLVKRTGEKVFLECVQDMDHENMFWYRQDPGLGLRLIYFSYDVKMKEKGDIPEGYSVSREKKERFSLILESASTNQTSMYLCAGSSLGGPHFGNGTRLTVT.

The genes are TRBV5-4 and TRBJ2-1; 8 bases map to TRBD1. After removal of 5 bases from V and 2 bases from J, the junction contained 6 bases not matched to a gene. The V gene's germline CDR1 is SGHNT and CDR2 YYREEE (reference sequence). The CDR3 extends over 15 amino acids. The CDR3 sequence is CASRPDRGTYNEQFF. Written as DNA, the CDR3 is TGTGCCAGCAGGCCTGACAGGGGAACCTACAATGAGCAGTTCTTC.

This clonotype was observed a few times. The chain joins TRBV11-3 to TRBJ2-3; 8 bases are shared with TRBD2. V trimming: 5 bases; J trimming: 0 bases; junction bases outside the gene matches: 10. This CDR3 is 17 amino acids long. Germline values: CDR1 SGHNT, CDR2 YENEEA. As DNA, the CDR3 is TGTGCCAGCAGCCAGATGGGCACGGGGGGGAGCACAGATACGCAGTATTTT. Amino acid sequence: CASSQMGTGGSTDTQYF.